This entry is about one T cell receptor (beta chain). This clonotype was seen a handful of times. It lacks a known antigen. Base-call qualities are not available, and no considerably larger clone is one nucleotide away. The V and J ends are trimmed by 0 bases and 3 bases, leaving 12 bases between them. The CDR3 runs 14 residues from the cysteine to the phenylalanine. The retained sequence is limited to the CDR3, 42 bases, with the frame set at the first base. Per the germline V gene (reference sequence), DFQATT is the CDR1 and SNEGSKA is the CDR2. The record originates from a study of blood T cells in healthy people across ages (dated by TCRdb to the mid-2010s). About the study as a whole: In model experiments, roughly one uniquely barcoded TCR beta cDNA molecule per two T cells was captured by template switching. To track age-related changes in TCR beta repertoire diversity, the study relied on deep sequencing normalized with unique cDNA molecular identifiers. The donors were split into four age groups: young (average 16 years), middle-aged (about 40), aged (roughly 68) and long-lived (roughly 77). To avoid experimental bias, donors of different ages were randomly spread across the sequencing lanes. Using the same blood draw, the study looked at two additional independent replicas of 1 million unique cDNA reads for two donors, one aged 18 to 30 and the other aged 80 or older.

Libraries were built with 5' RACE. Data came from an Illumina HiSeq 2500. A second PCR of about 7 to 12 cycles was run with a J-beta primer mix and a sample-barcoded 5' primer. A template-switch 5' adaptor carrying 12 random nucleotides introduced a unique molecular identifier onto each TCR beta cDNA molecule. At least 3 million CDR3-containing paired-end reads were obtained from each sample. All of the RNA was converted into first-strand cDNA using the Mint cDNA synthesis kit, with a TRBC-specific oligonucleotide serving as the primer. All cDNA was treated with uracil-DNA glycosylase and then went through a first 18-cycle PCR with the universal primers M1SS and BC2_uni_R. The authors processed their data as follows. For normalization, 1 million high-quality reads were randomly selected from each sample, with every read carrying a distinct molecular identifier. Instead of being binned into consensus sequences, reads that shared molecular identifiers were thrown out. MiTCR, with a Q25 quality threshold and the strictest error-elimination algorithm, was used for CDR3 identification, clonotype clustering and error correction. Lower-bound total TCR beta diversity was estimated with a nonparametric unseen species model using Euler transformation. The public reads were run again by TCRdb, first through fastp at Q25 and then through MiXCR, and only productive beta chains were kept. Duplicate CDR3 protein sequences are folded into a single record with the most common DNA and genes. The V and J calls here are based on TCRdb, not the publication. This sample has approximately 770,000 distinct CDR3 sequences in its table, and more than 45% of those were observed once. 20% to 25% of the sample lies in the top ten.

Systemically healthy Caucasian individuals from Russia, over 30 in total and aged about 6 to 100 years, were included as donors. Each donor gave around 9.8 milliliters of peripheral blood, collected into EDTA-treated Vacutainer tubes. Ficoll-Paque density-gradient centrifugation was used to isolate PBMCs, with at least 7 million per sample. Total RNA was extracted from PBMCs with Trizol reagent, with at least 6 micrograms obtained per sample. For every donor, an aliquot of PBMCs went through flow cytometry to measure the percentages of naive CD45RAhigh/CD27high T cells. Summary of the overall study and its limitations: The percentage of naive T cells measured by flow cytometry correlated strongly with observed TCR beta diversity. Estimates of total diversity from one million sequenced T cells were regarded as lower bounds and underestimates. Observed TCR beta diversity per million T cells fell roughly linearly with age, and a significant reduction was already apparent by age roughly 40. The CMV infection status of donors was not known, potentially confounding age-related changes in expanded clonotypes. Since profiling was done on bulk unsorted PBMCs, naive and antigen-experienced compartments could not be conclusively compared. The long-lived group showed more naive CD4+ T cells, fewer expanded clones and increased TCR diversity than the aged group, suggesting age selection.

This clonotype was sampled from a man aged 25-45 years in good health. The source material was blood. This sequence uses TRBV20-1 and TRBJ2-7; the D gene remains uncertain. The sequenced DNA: TGCAGTGCTAGAGATCTCCTGTCTAGCTACGAGCAGTACTTC. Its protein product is CSARDLLSSYEQYF.